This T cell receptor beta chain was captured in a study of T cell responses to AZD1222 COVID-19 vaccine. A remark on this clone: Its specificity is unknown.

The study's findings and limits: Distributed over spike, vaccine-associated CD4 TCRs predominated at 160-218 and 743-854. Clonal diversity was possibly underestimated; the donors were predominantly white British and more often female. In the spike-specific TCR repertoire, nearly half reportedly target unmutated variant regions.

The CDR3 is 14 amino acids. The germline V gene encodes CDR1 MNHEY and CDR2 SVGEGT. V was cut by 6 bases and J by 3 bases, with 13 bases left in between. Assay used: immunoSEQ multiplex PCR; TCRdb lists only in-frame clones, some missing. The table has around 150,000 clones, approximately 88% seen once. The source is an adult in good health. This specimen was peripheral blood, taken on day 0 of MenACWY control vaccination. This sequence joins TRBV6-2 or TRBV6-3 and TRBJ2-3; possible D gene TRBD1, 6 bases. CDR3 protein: CASSNLGQTDTQYF. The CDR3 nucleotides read TGTGCCAGCAGCAATTTGGGACAAACAGATACGCAGTATTTT.